Listed below are T cell receptor beta chains from one sample, sequenced in a study of T cell responses to AZD1222 COVID-19 vaccine. Clones were sequenced by immunoSEQ multiplex PCR, and TCRdb holds only the in-frame ones, with some missing. This sample yields 50,000 to 85,000 clones, of which approximately 85% are seen a single time; around 25% belongs to the top ten. Sequenced here: peripheral blood, sampled on day 0 of MenACWY control vaccination. These receptors all stem from an adult in good health. The CDR3 runs from the conserved cysteine through the conserved F or W. D genes are given only for firm matches. Rows give clone size only sometimes, using once, few, many, or a class for an expanded clone.

d_call	j_call	v_call	clone_size	cdr3_aa	cdr3_nt
TRBD1	TRBJ1-1	TRBV19	NA	CASSTGQGTAEAFF	TGTGCCAGTAGTACAGGACAGGGGACGGCTGAAGCTTTCTTT
NA	TRBJ2-4	TRBV6-5	NA	CASSSTPGPKNIQYF	TGTGCCAGCAGTTCTACCCCGGGACCCAAAAACATTCAGTACTTC
TRBD1	TRBJ2-3	TRBV13	NA	CASSQLTGGIDTQYF	TGTGCCAGCAGCCAACTGACAGGGGGGATAGATACGCAGTATTTT
NA	TRBJ2-2	TRBV7-3	NA	CASSLNGFGTANTGELFF	TGTGCCAGCAGCTTAAACGGCTTCGGGACTGCGAACACCGGGGAGCTGTTTTTT
NA	TRBJ1-3	TRBV9	NA	CASKPGTSGNTIYF	TGTGCCAGCAAACCCGGGACATCTGGAAACACCATATATTTT
NA	TRBJ1-2	TRBV5-1	NA	CASSFSGVDGYTF	TGCGCCAGCAGCTTTTCCGGGGTTGATGGCTACACCTTC
TRBD1	TRBJ1-5	TRBV5-8	NA	CASSWDRPYQPQHF	TGTGCCAGCAGCTGGGACAGGCCTTATCAGCCCCAGCATTTT
NA	TRBJ1-2	TRBV30	NA	CAWSVNRVVDGYTF	TGTGCCTGGAGTGTAAACAGAGTCGTAGATGGCTACACCTTC
NA	TRBJ2-7	TRBV11-2	NA	CASSRGQTYEQYF	TGTGCCAGCAGCCGCGGACAGACCTACGAGCAGTACTTC
TRBD1	TRBJ1-2	TRBV6-5	NA	CASSNRDSYGYTF	TGTGCCAGCAGTAACAGGGACAGCTATGGCTACACCTTC
NA	TRBJ1-6	TRBV4-3	NA	CASSQDRGVLGDSPLHF	TGCGCCAGCAGCCAAGATCGAGGGGTCCTAGGGGATTCACCCCTCCACTTT
TRBD2	TRBJ2-1	TRBV5-1	NA	CASSPSGGSYNEQFF	TGCGCCAGCAGCCCCTCGGGGGGCTCCTACAATGAGCAGTTCTTC
NA	TRBJ2-3	TRBV7-3	once	CASSFGGGTDTQYF	TGTGCCAGCAGCTTTGGGGGTGGCACAGATACGCAGTATTTT
NA	TRBJ1-5	TRBV19	NA	CASSSQNQPQHF	TGTGCCAGTAGCTCTCAAAATCAGCCCCAGCATTTT
NA	TRBJ2-2	TRBV2	once	CASSRRQHNTGELFF	TGTGCCAGCAGTCGAAGGCAGCACAACACCGGGGAGCTGTTTTTT